The T cell receptor (beta chain) described here comes from a study of blood T cell repertoires in COVID-19. The wider study: The United States, Italy and Spain provided the acute and convalescent COVID-19 samples. The analysed material was cDNA or gDNA that came from T cells, B-cell-depleted T cells, or PBMCs.

The CDR3 is 15 residues long. Germline CDR1 and CDR2: KGHDR and SFDVKD. V gave up 3 bases and J gave up 3 bases; unmatched junction bases: 3. The Seattle patients, enrolled during active infection, were followed longitudinally. Per the authors' pipeline: Nucleated cell counts were estimated from reference gene primer amplification. Assay used: immunoSEQ multiplex PCR; TCRdb lists only in-frame clones, some missing. The DNA was the basis for D and trimming; V, J and clone size are from that table. The profile shows under 45,000 clones, approximately 87% of them singletons. This sequence joins TRBV24-1 and TRBJ2-7, with TRBD1 identical over 11 bases. This sequence originates from a middle-aged man with COVID-19, enrolled during active disease. Sequenced: peripheral blood. The CDR3 loop reads CATSDPGTGGYEQYF. In nucleotides, the CDR3 is TGTGCCACCAGTGATCCCGGGACAGGGGGCTACGAGCAGTACTTC.